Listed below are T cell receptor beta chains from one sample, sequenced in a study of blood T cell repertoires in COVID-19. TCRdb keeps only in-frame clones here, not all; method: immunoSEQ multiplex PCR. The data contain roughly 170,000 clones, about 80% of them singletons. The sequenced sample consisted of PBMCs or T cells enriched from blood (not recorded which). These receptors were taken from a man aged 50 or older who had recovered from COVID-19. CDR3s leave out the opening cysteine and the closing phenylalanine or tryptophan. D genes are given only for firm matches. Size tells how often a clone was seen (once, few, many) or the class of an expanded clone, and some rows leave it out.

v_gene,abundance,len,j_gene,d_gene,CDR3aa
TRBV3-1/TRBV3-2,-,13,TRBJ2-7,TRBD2,ASSQGGGDLREQY
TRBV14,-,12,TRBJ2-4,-,ASSQDGRGNIQY
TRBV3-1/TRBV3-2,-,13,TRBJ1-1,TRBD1,ASSLPGQGTTEAF
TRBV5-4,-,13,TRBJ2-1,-,ASSLVGQGYNEQF
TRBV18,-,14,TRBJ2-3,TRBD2,ASSPSGGSGTDTQY
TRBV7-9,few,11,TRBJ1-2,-,ASSQRINYGYT
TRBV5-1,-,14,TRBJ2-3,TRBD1,ASSLTTGSSTDTQY
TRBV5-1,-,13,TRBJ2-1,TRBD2,ASRFTSGGYNEQF
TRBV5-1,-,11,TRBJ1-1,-,ASSTKTNTEAF
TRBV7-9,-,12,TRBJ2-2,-,ASSPGSNTGELF
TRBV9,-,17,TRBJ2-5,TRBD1,ASSSPRTRQGARQETQY
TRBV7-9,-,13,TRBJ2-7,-,ASSHSWDNSYEQY
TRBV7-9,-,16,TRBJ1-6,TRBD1,ASSLSPPDRGRNSPLH
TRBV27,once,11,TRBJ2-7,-,ASSLSGHYEQY
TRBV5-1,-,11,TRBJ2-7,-,ASSSSGTYEQY
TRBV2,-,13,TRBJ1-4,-,ASTPAGRANEKLF
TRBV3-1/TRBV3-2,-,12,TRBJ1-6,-,ASSQGKRNSPLH
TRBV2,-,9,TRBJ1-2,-,ASSEAYGYT
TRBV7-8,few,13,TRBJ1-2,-,ASSPSGGHNYGYT
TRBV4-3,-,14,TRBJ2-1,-,ASSQGLGVFDNEQF
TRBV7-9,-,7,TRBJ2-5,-,ASGETQY
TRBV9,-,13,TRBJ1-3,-,ASSVGAGTGNTIY
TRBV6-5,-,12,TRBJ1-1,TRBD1,ASSKGQGVLRAF
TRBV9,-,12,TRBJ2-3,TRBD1,ASSAGQVADTQY
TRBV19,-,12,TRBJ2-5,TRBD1,ATAPGQGEETQY
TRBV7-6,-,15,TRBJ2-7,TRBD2,ASSLAQWGGGSYEQY
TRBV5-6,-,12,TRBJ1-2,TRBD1,ASSLRTGNYGYT
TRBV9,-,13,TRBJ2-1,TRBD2,ASSASGTNVNEQF
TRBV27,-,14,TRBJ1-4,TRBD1,ASSRQGAVANEKLF
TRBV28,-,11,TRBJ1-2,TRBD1,ASSSGQTYGYT
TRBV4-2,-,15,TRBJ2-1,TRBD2,ASSQLSLAGGLNEQF
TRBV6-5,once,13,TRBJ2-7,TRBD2,ASRVPMGGSYEQY
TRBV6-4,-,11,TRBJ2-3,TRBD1,ASSDRDRGPQY
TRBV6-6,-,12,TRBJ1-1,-,ASSFSGLNTEAF
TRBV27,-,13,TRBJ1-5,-,ASSSSRTGNQPQH
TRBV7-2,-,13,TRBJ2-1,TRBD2,ASSLLAGGLNEQF